Each of the 9 T cell receptor beta chains below was sequenced from the same sample in a study of beta chain features in type 1 diabetes. Overall study findings and caveats: For Type 1 diabetes patients, all four CD4+ subsets carried TCRB CDR3s that were moderately but significantly shorter.

The sequenced template was cDNA made from the entire isolated RNA. Only in-frame clones appear in the TCRdb table, and some are missing; sequencing was by immunoSEQ multiplex PCR. The sample holds 300,000 to 350,000 clones, approximately 9.9% seen once. These receptors have no known antigen. The sample comprised central memory CD4+ T cells from blood. These receptors originate from a man aged 30 to 39 with type 1 diabetes.

This clone was picked up a small number of times. This chain joins TRBV7-9 and TRBJ2-3, with 10 bases lining up with TRBD1. The ends lost 1 base at V and 4 bases at J; junction bases unmatched: 5. The CDR3 length is 16 residues. The germline gives CDR1 SEHNR, CDR2 FQNEAQ (reference sequence). CDR3 DNA sequence: TGTGCCAGCAGCTTAGTCGGAGGGACAGGGGCAGATACGCAGTATTTT. Protein sequence: CASSLVGGTGADTQYF.

J is TRBJ1-2 and V is TRBV7-2; weak D call: TRBD1 (5 bases). Germline CDR1 SGHTA, CDR2 FQGNSA. This CDR3 spans 13 amino acids. Trimming took off 5 bases at V and 5 bases at J, with 12 bases between the two ends. The CDR3 DNA reads as TGTGCCAGCAGCCCCCTAGGGGTTTATGGCTACACCTTC. Encoded protein: CASSPLGVYGYTF.

The chain carries TRBV30 and TRBJ1-2; D call uncertain. The CDR3 covers 13 residues. Trimming cost V 0 bases and J 4 bases, with 9 bases left between them. Germline-derived CDR1 and CDR2 are GTSNPN and SVGIG (reference sequence). The CDR3 region has the DNA TGTGCCTGGAGTGTTGATTGGAGCTATGGCTACACCTTC. This sequence encodes CAWSVDWSYGYTF.

This clone turned up a few times. The V gene is TRBV4-3, the J gene TRBJ2-2; no definite D call. The germline V gene encodes CDR1 LGHNA and CDR2 YSLEER. The CDR3 has 16 residues. V dropped 0 bases and J dropped 3 bases, with 11 bases sitting between them. The CDR3 DNA reads TGCGCCAGCAGCCAAGATCGGCGGCCGTACACCGGGGAGCTGTTTTTT. Protein product: CASSQDRRPYTGELFF.

In its sample, this clone was seen many times. The rearrangement links TRBV5-6 to TRBJ2-6; D not certain. V dropped 3 bases and J dropped 2 bases, with 6 bases sitting between them. This CDR3 has 14 amino acids. Germline CDR1 SGHDT, CDR2 YYEEEE. CDR3 sequence (DNA): TGTGCCAGCAGCTCGGCAGCTGGGGCCAACGTCCTGACTTTC. Amino acid sequence: CASSSAAGANVLTF.

J is TRBJ2-3 and V is TRBV4-1; a weak D match, TRBD1 (5 bases). Trimming removed 0 bases from V and 3 bases from J, with 10 bases in between. The CDR3 is made up of 15 amino acids. Germline V CDR1 and CDR2: MGHRA, YSYEKL. This CDR3 is CASSQDSQGTDTQYF. The CDR3 DNA is TGCGCCAGCAGCCAAGATAGCCAGGGAACAGATACGCAGTATTTT.

This clone has a handful of counts. The chain uses TRBV2 and TRBJ2-3, with 12 bases lining up with TRBD2. This CDR3 region has 15 residues. V trimming: 6 bases; J trimming: 6 bases; junction bases outside the gene matches: 7. Germline loops: CDR1 SNHLY, CDR2 FYNNEI. CDR3 sequence reads: CASSAASGGDDTQYF. The CDR3 nucleotides are TGTGCCAGCAGCGCGGCTAGCGGGGGGGATGATACGCAGTATTTT.

Ten or more counts support this clone. The chain links TRBV5-4 to TRBJ2-4; TRBD2 is a possible D gene (5 bases). This CDR3 has 16 amino acids. Germline CDR1 and CDR2: SGHNT and YYREEE (reference sequence). With 0 bases removed from V and 2 bases from J, the gap between germline ends came to 12 bases. This chain's CDR3 is CASSLATTPTKNIQYF. The CDR3 nucleotides read TGTGCCAGCAGCTTGGCGACTACCCCGACCAAAAACATTCAGTACTTC. The full variable domain, with the rest looked up from reference TRBV5-4 and TRBJ2-4, is ETGVTQSPTHLIKTRGQQVTLRCSSQSGHNTVSWYQQALGQGPQFIFQYYREEENGRGNFPPRFSGLQFPNYSSELNVNALELDDSALYLCASSLATTPTKNIQYFGAGTRLSVL.

The rearrangement joins TRBV18 to TRBJ2-7, with D possibly being TRBD1 (5 bases). The CDR3 is 12 residues long. Germline V CDR1 and CDR2: KGHSH, LQKENI. V gave up 4 bases and J gave up 7 bases, with 11 bases separating them. CDR3 nucleotides: TGTGCCAGCTCACTTCCCACAGGTGAGCAGTACTTC. Protein: CASSLPTGEQYF.